Shown below are 7 T cell receptor beta chains from a single sample sequenced in a study of blood T cell repertoires in COVID-19 (dated by TCRdb to about 2020). The library came from the immunoSEQ multiplex PCR assay. TCRdb obtained this table from immuneACCESS and retained in-frame rearrangements with V and J assigned. These tables miss some clones; where compared with another copy, unresolved V genes account for less than half of the shortfall, and the remainder is unexplained. The sample data list 65,000 to 90,000 clones, and 65% to 85% of these were observed just once. The top ten hold 3.5% to 5% of the sample. Sequenced: peripheral blood. These receptors were collected from an older woman with acute or convalescent COVID-19.

The chain is built from TRBV19 and TRBJ1-1; D is possibly TRBD1 (6 bases). Per the germline V gene, CDR1 is LNHDA and CDR2 is SQIVND (reference sequence). This CDR3 contains 14 residues. Trimming took off 8 bases at V and 1 base at J, with 14 bases between the two ends. As DNA, the CDR3 is TGTGCCAGTTTTGAACGCAGGGGGAACACTGAAGCTTTCTTT. Its protein is CASFERRGNTEAFF. Combining the CDR3 with reference TRBV19 and TRBJ1-1 gives the whole variable domain DGGITQSPKYLFRKEGQNVTLSCEQNLNHDAMYWYRQDPGQGLRLIYYSQIVNDFQKGDIAEGYSVSREKKESFPLTVTSAQKNPTAFYLCASFERRGNTEAFFGQGTRLTVV.

This chain joins TRBV2 and TRBJ1-4; the match to TRBD1 covers 7 bases. CDR1 is SNHLY, CDR2 FYNNEI, per germline. The CDR3 is made up of 15 amino acids. V trimming: 0 bases; J trimming: 3 bases; junction bases outside the gene matches: 1. This chain's CDR3 is CASSEATGSNEKLFF. CDR3 sequence (DNA): TGTGCCAGCAGTGAAGCGACAGGGTCTAATGAAAAACTGTTTTTT.

J is TRBJ2-7 and V is TRBV15; TRBD1 matches at 7 bases. The length of the CDR3 is 15 residues. The germline gives CDR1 LNHNV, CDR2 YYDKDF (reference sequence). V lost 5 bases, J lost 2 bases, and 9 bases stayed unmatched. The CDR3 bases are TGTGCCACCAGCCTACTCCAGGGGGAAGCCTACGAGCAGTACTTC. Translated, it gives CATSLLQGEAYEQYF.

This chain joins TRBV5-6 and TRBJ2-1, with TRBD1 identical over 11 bases. Germline V gene sequence: CDR1 SGHDT, CDR2 YYEEEE. CDR3 size: 13 residues. V lost 10 bases to trimming and J lost 12 bases; unmatched junction nucleotides: 12. The chain's CDR3 is CASSGTGGKAQFF. In nucleotides, the CDR3 is TGTGCCTCCTCGGGGACAGGGGGGAAGGCGCAGTTCTTC.

The chain couples TRBV30 to TRBJ1-6; 7 bases are a match to TRBD1. This CDR3 is 15 amino acids long. The V segment lost 2 bases and the J segment 5 bases; nucleotides outside the gene matches: 6. Germline V gene sequence: CDR1 GTSNPN, CDR2 SVGIG (reference sequence). CDR3: CAWSPAGQHNSPLHF. CDR3 in DNA: TGTGCCTGGAGTCCTGCGGGACAGCATAATTCACCCCTCCACTTT. Full variable domain (remainder filled in from reference TRBV30 and TRBJ1-6): SQTIHQWPATLVQPVGSPLSLECTVEGTSNPNLYWYRQAAGRGLQLLFYSVGIGQISSEVPQNLSASRPQDRQFILSSKKLLLSDSGFYLCAWSPAGQHNSPLHFGNGTRLTVT.

This chain's CDR3 is CASSSAVTDRKNSPLHF. CDR3 sequence (DNA): TGTGCCAGCAGTTCGGCCGTTACGGACAGAAAAAATTCACCCCTCCACTTT. V gene TRBV6-2 or TRBV6-3 combines with J gene TRBJ1-6; perhaps TRBD1 as D (6 bases). Germline V lookup: CDR1 MNHEY, CDR2 SVGEGT. Between the trimmed V and J ends, which lost 4 bases and 7 bases, there was a span of 20 bases. The CDR3 length is 17 residues.

This clone came up once. One junction end does not reproduce the germline sequence, and a read error may be involved. The V and J genes are TRBV18 and TRBJ1-2; the D gene is possibly TRBD1 (6 bases). Germline CDR1 reads KGHSH; CDR2 reads LQKENI. The CDR3 contains 13 residues. CDR3 amino acids: CVSSPDRYYGYTF. CDR3 DNA: TGTGTCAGCTCCCCAGACAGGTACTATGGCTACACCTTC.